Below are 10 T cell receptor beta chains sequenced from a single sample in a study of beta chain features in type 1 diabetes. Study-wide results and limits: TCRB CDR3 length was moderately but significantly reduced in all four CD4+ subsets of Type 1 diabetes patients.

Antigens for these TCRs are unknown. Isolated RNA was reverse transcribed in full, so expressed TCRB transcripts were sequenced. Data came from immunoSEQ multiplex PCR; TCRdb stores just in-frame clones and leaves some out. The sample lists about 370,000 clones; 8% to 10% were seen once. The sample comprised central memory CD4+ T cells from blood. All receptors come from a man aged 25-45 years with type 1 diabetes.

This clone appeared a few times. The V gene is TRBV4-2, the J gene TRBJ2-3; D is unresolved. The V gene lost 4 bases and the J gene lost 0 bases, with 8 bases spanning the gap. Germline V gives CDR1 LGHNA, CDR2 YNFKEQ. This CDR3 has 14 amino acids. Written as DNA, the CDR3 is TGTGCCAGCAGCCGGCCGACTAGCACAGATACGCAGTATTTT. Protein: CASSRPTSTDTQYF.

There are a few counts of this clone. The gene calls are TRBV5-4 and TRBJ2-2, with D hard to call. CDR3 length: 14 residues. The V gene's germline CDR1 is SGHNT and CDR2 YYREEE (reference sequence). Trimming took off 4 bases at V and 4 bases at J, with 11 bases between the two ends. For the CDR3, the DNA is TGTGCCAGCAGCCCTCGAAGCTTCACCGGGGAGCTGTTTTTT. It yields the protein CASSPRSFTGELFF.

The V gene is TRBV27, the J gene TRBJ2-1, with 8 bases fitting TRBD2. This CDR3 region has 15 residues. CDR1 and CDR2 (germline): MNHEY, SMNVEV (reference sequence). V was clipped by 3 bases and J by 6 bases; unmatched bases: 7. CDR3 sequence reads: CASSFPGRAFNEQFF. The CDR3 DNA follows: TGTGCCAGCAGTTTTCCCGGGAGGGCCTTCAATGAGCAGTTCTTC.

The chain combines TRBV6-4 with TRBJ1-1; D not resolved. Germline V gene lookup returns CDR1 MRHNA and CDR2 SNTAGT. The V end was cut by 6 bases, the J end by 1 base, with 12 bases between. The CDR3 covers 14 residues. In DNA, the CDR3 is TGTGCCAGCAGAGAATCGGGCCAGAACACTGAAGCTTTCTTT. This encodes CASRESGQNTEAFF.

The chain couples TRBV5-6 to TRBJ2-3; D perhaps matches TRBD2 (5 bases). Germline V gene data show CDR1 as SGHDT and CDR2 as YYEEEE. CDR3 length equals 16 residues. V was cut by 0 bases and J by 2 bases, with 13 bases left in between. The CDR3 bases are TGTGCCAGCAGCTTGGCCGCGGGTGGCCCCACAGATACGCAGTATTTT. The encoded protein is CASSLAAGGPTDTQYF.

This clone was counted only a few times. The CDR3 loop is CASSLVERSEAFF. CDR3 DNA sequence: TGCGCCAGCAGCTTGGTGGAGCGCTCTGAAGCTTTCTTT. The chain links TRBV5-1 to TRBJ1-1; D is ambiguous. Germline values: CDR1 SGHRS, CDR2 YFSETQ. This CDR3 region has 13 residues. V shed 0 bases and J shed 6 bases, with 9 bases lying between them. Based on the CDR3 plus reference TRBV5-1 and TRBJ1-1, the full variable domain is KAGVTQTPRYLIKTRGQQVTLSCSPISGHRSVSWYQQTPGQGLQFLFEYFSETQRNKGNFPGRFSGRQFSNSRSEMNVSTLELGDSALYLCASSLVERSEAFFGQGTRLTVV.

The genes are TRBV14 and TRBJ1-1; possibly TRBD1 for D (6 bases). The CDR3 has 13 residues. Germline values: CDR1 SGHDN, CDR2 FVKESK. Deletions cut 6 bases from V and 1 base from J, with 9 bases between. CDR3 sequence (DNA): TGTGCCAGCAGTGAACAGGGGAACACTGAAGCTTTCTTT. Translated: CASSEQGNTEAFF.

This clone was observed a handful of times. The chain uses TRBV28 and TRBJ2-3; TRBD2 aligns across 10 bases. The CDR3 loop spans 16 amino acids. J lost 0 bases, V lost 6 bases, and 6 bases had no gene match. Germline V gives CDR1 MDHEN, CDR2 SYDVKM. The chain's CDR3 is CASRRKGLASTDTQYF. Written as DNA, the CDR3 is TGTGCCAGCAGACGTAAGGGACTAGCGAGCACAGATACGCAGTATTTT.

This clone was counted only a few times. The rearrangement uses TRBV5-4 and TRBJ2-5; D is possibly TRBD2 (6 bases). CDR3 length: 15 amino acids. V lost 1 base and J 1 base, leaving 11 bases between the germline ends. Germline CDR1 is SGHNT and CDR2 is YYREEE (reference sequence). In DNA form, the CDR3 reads TGTGCCAGCAGCTTGTCGGGCGGGATCCAAGAGACCCAGTACTTC. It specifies CASSLSGGIQETQYF.

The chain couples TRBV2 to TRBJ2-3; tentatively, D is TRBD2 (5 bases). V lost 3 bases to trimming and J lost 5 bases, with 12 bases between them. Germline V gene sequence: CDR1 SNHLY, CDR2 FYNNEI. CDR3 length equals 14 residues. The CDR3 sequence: CASSDGGLGDTQYF. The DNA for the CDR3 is TGTGCCAGCAGTGACGGCGGGTTGGGAGATACGCAGTATTTT.